This T cell receptor (beta chain) was sequenced in a study of OX40 agonist ivuxolimab in advanced cancers. Some clones are missing from TCRdb's copy, which holds only in-frame ones; the method was immunoSEQ multiplex PCR. Here the sample spans about 6,000 clones, 84% being singletons. Germline V gene lookup returns CDR1 SGHVS and CDR2 FNYEAQ. The CDR3 runs to 13 residues. V was clipped by 4 bases and J by 4 bases, with 9 bases between them. Anyone with autoimmune disease history or systemic immunosuppression was excluded. The V call is TRBV7-6, the J call TRBJ2-3; D not certain. The material was CD4+ or CD8+ T cells sorted from blood, obtained in a trial of the OX40 agonist ivuxolimab. This sequence was found in an adult with an advanced solid tumor such as melanoma, head and neck, liver or kidney cancer. DNA for the CDR3: TGTGCCAGCAGCTCCGCCTGGGCAGATACGCAGTATTTT. This codes for CASSSAWADTQYF. Combining the CDR3 with reference TRBV7-6 and TRBJ2-3 gives the whole variable domain GAGVSQSPRYKVTKRGQDVALRCDPISGHVSLYWYRQALGQGPEFLTYFNYEAQQDKSGLPNDRFSAERPEGSISTLTIQRTEQRDSAMYRCASSSAWADTQYFGPGTRLTVL.